The entry that follows covers one TCR beta chain sequence. An end of the junction does not agree with germline; a read error may underlie this. Patients chosen for sequencing had CD8+CD57+ cells that had expanded, as shown by flow cytometry. This record comes from a study of CD8+CD57+ T cells in acquired aplastic anemia. CDR3 size: 15 residues. The TCR beta profiling, which covered VDJ combination and CDR3 sequence, was carried out using genomic DNA as the template. One entry per CDR3 protein, called by TCRdb with MiXCR from the reads. The sample carries fewer than 300,000 distinct CDR3 sequences, less than 85% recorded once.

This receptor was obtained from a human donor with aplastic anemia. Sequenced material: sorted CD4+, CD8+, or CD8+CD57+ T cells (not recorded which) from PBMCs. The gene calls are TRBV12-3 or TRBV12-4 and TRBJ2-2; D not certain. As DNA, the CDR3 is TGTGCCAGCAGTGAGCTAGAGCCCCTACTCTGCGAGCAGTTTTTT. It is translated as CASSELEPLLCEQFF.